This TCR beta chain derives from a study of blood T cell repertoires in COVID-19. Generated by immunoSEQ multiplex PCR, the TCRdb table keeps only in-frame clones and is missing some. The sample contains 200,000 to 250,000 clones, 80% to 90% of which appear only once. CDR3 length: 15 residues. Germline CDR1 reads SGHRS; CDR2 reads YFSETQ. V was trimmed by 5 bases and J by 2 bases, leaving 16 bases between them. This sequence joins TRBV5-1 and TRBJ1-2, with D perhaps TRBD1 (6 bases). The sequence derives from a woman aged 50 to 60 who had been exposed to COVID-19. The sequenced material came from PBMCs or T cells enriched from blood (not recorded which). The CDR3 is CASRYDGQTNYGYTF. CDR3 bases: TGCGCCAGCAGGTATGACGGACAGACGAACTATGGCTACACCTTC. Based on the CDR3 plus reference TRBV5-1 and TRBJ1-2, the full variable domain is KAGVTQTPRYLIKTRGQQVTLSCSPISGHRSVSWYQQTPGQGLQFLFEYFSETQRNKGNFPGRFSGRQFSNSRSEMNVSTLELGDSALYLCASRYDGQTNYGYTFGSGTRLTVV.